This is a list of T cell receptor beta chains from one sample in a study of OX40 agonist ivuxolimab in advanced cancers. Profiling relied on immunoSEQ multiplex PCR, and the TCRdb table lists in-frame clones only, not all of them. In the table there are 40,000 to 60,000 clones, about four fifths of which are singletons. Specimen: CD4+ or CD8+ T cells sorted from blood, collected in a trial of the OX40 agonist ivuxolimab. All receptors come from an adult with an advanced solid tumor such as melanoma, head and neck, liver or kidney cancer. The CDR3 runs from the conserved cysteine through the conserved F or W. Clone size is shown for a subset of rows, as once, few, many or a class of expanded clone.

j_call clone_size cdr3_length v_call cdr3_aa
TRBJ1-2 NA 14 TRBV15 CATSRDRVNYGYTF
TRBJ2-3 NA 16 TRBV1 CTSSLTSRGGIDTQYF
TRBJ1-1 few 12 TRBV7-9 CASNEQNTEAFF
TRBJ2-1 NA 13 TRBV7-8 CASRGDILDEQFF
TRBJ2-5 NA 16 TRBV7-2 CASSSSAAGTHGEQYF
TRBJ1-6 NA 16 TRBV28 CASSPAQGPYNSPLHF
TRBJ1-1 NA 13 TRBV28 CASKPGGRSEAFF
TRBJ2-1 NA 21 TRBV7-6 CASSLDGSRASGRKIYNEQFF
TRBJ1-3 NA 16 TRBV4-3 CASSHRLQGRGNTIYF
TRBJ2-5 once 16 TRBV6-6 CASSYSGRGLQETQYF
TRBJ1-1 NA 15 TRBV6-6 CASSFPGQGGTEAFF
TRBJ1-5 NA 13 TRBV19 CASSMRGGQPQHF
TRBJ2-2 NA 15 TRBV9 CASSGGLGNTGELFF
TRBJ2-2 NA 13 TRBV5-1 CASSLGAAGELFF
TRBJ2-7 NA 14 TRBV7-2 CASSSLARVDEQYF
TRBJ2-1 NA 17 TRBV28 CASSLPGLAGVLNEQFF
TRBJ1-5 NA 15 TRBV27 CASSPTTAGIQPQHF
TRBJ1-1 NA 14 TRBV15 CATSRRTSNTEAFF